The entry that follows covers one T cell receptor beta chain sequence. The antigen it recognizes is unknown. Within one base of it there is no much larger clone, and no base qualities were kept. The CDR3 measures 14 amino acids from cysteine to phenylalanine. Only CDR3 DNA is held: 42 bases, read in frame from base 1. V is trimmed back by 2 bases and J by 4 bases, and the junction contains 4 bases that no gene match accounts for. CDR1 and CDR2, looked up from the germline V gene, are WSHSY and SAAADI. The source of the sample is a study of CD8 T cells in Susac syndrome (dated by TCRdb to about 2019). Notes on the research overall: Repertoire sequencing was used to test whether CD8+ T cell activation and differentiation in Susac syndrome was antigen driven. The study compared CD8+ T cell repertoire clonality among about a dozen healthy donors, roughly 14 Susac syndrome patients and fewer than 19 multiple sclerosis patients. Overall results and qualifications from the work: The TCR sequencing and HLA analysis was acknowledged to have included a relatively small number of individuals.

Peripheral blood CD8+ and CD4+ T cells from healthy donors, Susac syndrome patients and multiple sclerosis patients were profiled using high-throughput TCR beta sequencing. Treatment-naive patients with stable or active relapsing-remitting disease fulfilling revised McDonald criteria were used as multiple sclerosis controls. Bulk CD8+ and CD4+ T cells were purified by magnetic negative isolation, whereas CD8+ TEMRA cells were enriched by FACS. Blood was collected in EDTA tubes and processed within 24 hours, with PBMCs isolated through density gradient centrifugation. PBMCs intended for TCR sequencing were frozen in liquid nitrogen and were later thawed in a 37 degrees C water bath. The sorted or isolated CD4+, CD8+ and CD8+ TEMRA cells had a purity of 90% or higher. RNA was extracted using the RNeasy kit, and roughly 0.45 to 1 ug of the RNA was reverse transcribed with random hexamers. The immunoSEQ multiplex PCR assay, which covers 54 Vbeta and 13 Jbeta segments, was used to amplify TCR beta CDR3 regions. PCR amplification bias was corrected using a synthetic template baseline for primer optimization and computational correction. The paper's data handling went like this. Reads were annotated to V, D and J genes according to IMGT and were analyzed with immunoSEQ Analyzer, with only productive sequences retained. To calculate clonality, Shannon entropy was normalized by log2 of the number of productive unique sequences and then subtracted from one. For each patient and control, public and private clones were evaluated within the 100 most prevalent clones. Susac-specific clones were defined as absent from healthy and MS cohorts, over a thousand published viral clones and other ImmuneACCESS disease sequences. TCRdb reprocessing: public reads trimmed at Q25 with fastp, clones called with MiXCR, in-frame beta chains kept. Under each unique CDR3 protein, matching rows form one entry showing the most common genes and DNA. The V and J calls here are based on TCRdb, not the publication. The table for this sample lists 100,000 to 150,000 distinct CDR3 sequences; about 92% of them were counted only once. The top ten clones comprise over 0.3% of the sample.

This sequence was found in a human donor with multiple sclerosis. This sequence uses TRBV10-2 and TRBJ2-7; a stretch of 8 junction bases matches TRBD1. The sequenced material came from CD8+ T cells from PBMCs. The nucleotide sequence is TGCGCCAGCAGTGAGGGGACAGGAACTTACGAGCAGTACTTC. This sequence encodes CASSEGTGTYEQYF.